Below, 20 T cell receptor beta chains from the same sample are listed, as sequenced in a study of blood T cell repertoires in COVID-19. TCRdb's table, derived via immunoSEQ multiplex PCR, lists solely in-frame clones and lacks some. In the table there are about 240,000 clones, roughly 83% of which are singletons. The sequenced sample was peripheral blood. The receptors come from a man older than 75 with acute or convalescent COVID-19.

J is TRBJ1-2 and V is TRBV28, with TRBD1 as a possible D gene (6 bases). Germline assignment: CDR1 MDHEN and CDR2 SYDVKM. Trimming removed 7 bases from V and 4 bases from J, with 16 bases in between. The CDR3 extends over 14 amino acids. For the CDR3, the DNA is TGTGCCAGCACCAGGGGAGTAGGGGGCTATGGCTACACCTTC. It translates to CASTRGVGGYGYTF.

The gene calls are TRBV28 and TRBJ2-3, with 10 bases lining up with TRBD2. This CDR3 has 18 residues. After removal of 6 bases from V and 0 bases from J, the junction contained 12 bases not matched to a gene. CDR1 MDHEN and CDR2 SYDVKM come from the germline V gene. The CDR3 nucleotides read TGTGCCAGCAGCTCCGGGCTAGCGGGGGTGATAAGCACAGATACGCAGTATTTT. Translated: CASSSGLAGVISTDTQYF.

This chain uses TRBV6-2 or TRBV6-3 with TRBJ1-5; D is perhaps TRBD1 (5 bases). The V and J ends lost 2 bases and 7 bases respectively, with 27 bases between them. The CDR3 runs to 19 residues. Germline V lookup: CDR1 MNHEY, CDR2 SVGEGT. The CDR3 DNA reads as TGTGCCAGCAGTTACATTGGGTTTGATCTCCTTTCGGGGGGACAGCCCCAGCATTTT. Translation: CASSYIGFDLLSGGQPQHF.

V gene TRBV5-6 combines with J gene TRBJ2-5, with D tentatively TRBD1 (6 bases). The CDR3 spans 15 residues. V was cut by 4 bases and J by 4 bases, with 17 bases left in between. From germline, CDR1 is SGHDT and CDR2 YYEEEE. CDR3 bases: TGTGCCAGCAGCCCAAACCTGGGGGCGGCAGAGACCCAGTACTTC. Its translation is CASSPNLGAAETQYF.

This chain links TRBV7-3 with TRBJ2-1; 9 bases are shared with TRBD2. With 0 bases clipped from V and 10 bases from J, the junction kept 7 bases outside the gene matches. The CDR3 totals 15 residues. Germline CDR1 reads SGHTA; CDR2 reads FQGTGA. The CDR3 bases are TGTGCCAGCAGCTTAACCCAGCGGGGGGTCGGCGAGCAGTTCTTC. Its translation is CASSLTQRGVGEQFF. Drawing the rest from reference TRBV7-3 and TRBJ2-1, the complete variable domain is GAGVSQTPSNKVTEKGKYVELRCDPISGHTALYWYRQSLGQGPEFLIYFQGTGAADDSGLPNDRFFAVRPEGSVSTLKIQRTERGDSAVYLCASSLTQRGVGEQFFGPGTRLTVL.

The chain links TRBV7-9 to TRBJ2-2, with TRBD1 identical over 9 bases. This CDR3 has 17 residues. J lost 3 bases, V lost 5 bases, and 10 bases had no gene match. Germline CDR1 and CDR2: SEHNR and FQNEAQ (reference sequence). The CDR3 nucleotides are TGTGCCAGCAGCACACGGACAGGGGTCGGCGACACCGGGGAGCTGTTTTTT. Protein sequence: CASSTRTGVGDTGELFF.

V gene TRBV3-1 (or the pseudogene TRBV3-2) combines with J gene TRBJ1-6; the D gene is possibly TRBD1 (6 bases). CDR3 length equals 14 residues. The germline gives CDR1 LGHDT, CDR2 YNNKEL (reference sequence). Trimming shortened V by 0 bases and J by 6 bases, and 6 bases separated the two germline ends. CDR3 region: CASSQEQGNSPLHF. In DNA form, the CDR3 reads TGTGCCAGCAGCCAAGAACAGGGTAATTCACCCCTCCACTTT.

The rearrangement joins TRBV24-1 to TRBJ1-5; D gene unclear. CDR3 size: 16 residues. CDR1 and CDR2 from the germline V gene are KGHDR and SFDVKD. V shed 2 bases and J shed 1 base, with 11 bases lying between them. CDR3 residues: CATSDSRGGSNQPQHF. The CDR3 DNA is TGTGCCACCAGTGATTCCCGGGGAGGCAGCAATCAGCCCCAGCATTTT.

The chain has TRBV5-6 and TRBJ2-7; TRBD2 is a possible D gene (6 bases). The V gene lost 4 bases and the J gene lost 5 bases, with 19 bases spanning the gap. The CDR3 extends over 15 amino acids. Germline assignment: CDR1 SGHDT and CDR2 YYEEEE. The CDR3: CASSRGTLFTNEQYF. DNA of the CDR3: TGTGCCAGCAGCCGGGGGACCTTATTCACGAACGAGCAGTACTTC.

The V call is TRBV5-4, the J call TRBJ2-5; D gene ambiguous. V was clipped by 4 bases and J by 4 bases, with 8 bases between them. There are 12 residues in the CDR3. Germline lookup yields CDR1 SGHNT and CDR2 YYREEE (reference sequence). CDR3 bases: TGTGCCAGCAGCCAGACTGGAGAGACCCAGTACTTC. Its translation: CASSQTGETQYF.

The rearrangement joins TRBV7-8 to TRBJ2-5; maybe TRBD2 (5 bases). Germline CDR1 and CDR2: SGHVS and FQNEAQ. This CDR3 spans 14 amino acids. Trimming pared 1 base from V and 5 bases from J, leaving 11 bases between. CDR3 coding DNA: TGTGCCAGCAGCTTAGAGAGGGCCCGGGAGACCCAGTACTTC. Translated: CASSLERARETQYF.

The table lists this clone with a few counts. This chain connects TRBV7-8 to TRBJ2-3; TRBD1 is a possible D gene (6 bases). CDR1 and CDR2 (germline): SGHVS, FQNEAQ. The CDR3 covers 12 residues. V gave up 5 bases and J gave up 6 bases, with 9 bases separating them. CDR3 residues: CASSPGQDTQYF. In DNA form, the CDR3 reads TGTGCCAGCAGCCCCGGACAGGATACGCAGTATTTT.

The rearrangement uses TRBV18 and TRBJ1-4; TRBD1 aligns across 7 bases. V shed 4 bases and J 5 bases; nucleotides not matched to a gene: 4. The CDR3 has 14 residues. From germline, CDR1 is KGHSH and CDR2 LQKENI. The CDR3 nucleotides are TGTGCCAGCTCACTGGGGACAGTCAATGAAAAACTGTTTTTT. Residues: CASSLGTVNEKLFF.

The V call is TRBV19, the J call TRBJ1-1; D is ambiguous. Per the germline V gene, CDR1 is LNHDA and CDR2 is SQIVND (reference sequence). CDR3 size: 15 residues. V was trimmed by 5 bases and J by 4 bases, leaving 17 bases between them. The CDR3 reads CASSEVHRRGTEAFF. The CDR3, as DNA: TGTGCCAGTAGTGAGGTCCACCGCCGAGGCACTGAAGCTTTCTTT.

This clone has a handful of counts. The gene calls are TRBV5-6 and TRBJ1-3; possible D gene TRBD1, 6 bases. V was cut by 3 bases and J by 0 bases, with 10 bases left in between. The CDR3 has 15 amino acids. Germline V gene lookup returns CDR1 SGHDT and CDR2 YYEEEE. The CDR3 sequence: CASSSPGDSGNTIYF. The CDR3 bases are TGTGCCAGCAGCTCACCAGGGGACTCTGGAAACACCATATATTTT.

This sequence joins TRBV5-1 and TRBJ1-5; no clear D gene. CDR3 length: 14 residues. V lost 4 bases and J 5 bases, leaving 13 bases between the germline ends. Germline CDR1 is SGHRS and CDR2 is YFSETQ. The CDR3 sequence: CASSPSGSDQPQHF. CDR3 in DNA: TGCGCCAGCAGCCCCTCGGGGTCGGATCAGCCCCAGCATTTT.

The chain couples TRBV7-2 to TRBJ1-1; 9 bases are shared with TRBD1. CDR3 size: 15 residues. Germline CDR1 SGHTA, CDR2 FQGNSA. With V trimmed by 4 bases and J by 4 bases, 7 bases remained unmatched. CDR3 nucleotides: TGTGCCAGCAGCTCGGGACAACAGGGGGCCACTGAAGCTTTCTTT. This gives the protein CASSSGQQGATEAFF.

V gene TRBV2 combines with J gene TRBJ1-4, with no clear D. Per germline, CDR1 SNHLY and CDR2 FYNNEI. The CDR3 extends over 11 amino acids. Between the trimmed V and J ends, which lost 2 bases and 13 bases, there was a span of 8 bases. The chain's CDR3 is CASSESGRLFF. DNA of the CDR3: TGTGCCAGCAGTGAAAGTGGGAGACTGTTTTTT.

The V and J genes are TRBV10-3 and TRBJ1-4; D might be TRBD1 (5 bases). CDR3 length: 14 amino acids. V lost 6 bases and J lost 8, with 16 bases in between. From germline, CDR1 is ENHRY and CDR2 SYGVKD. In DNA, the CDR3 is TGTGCCATCAGCGAATCGCAGGGTTGGGAAAAACTGTTTTTT. As protein: CAISESQGWEKLFF.

The J gene is TRBJ2-5, the V gene TRBV3-1 (or the pseudogene TRBV3-2), with 7 bases that match TRBD2. Germline-derived CDR1 and CDR2 are LGHDT and YNNKEL (reference sequence). This CDR3 has 16 residues. V shed 4 bases, J shed 7 bases, and the junction held 15 bases outside the gene matches. The CDR3: CASSLEAGIKIGTQYF. In DNA form, the CDR3 reads TGTGCCAGCAGCCTTGAAGCGGGGATAAAGATCGGGACCCAGTACTTC.